This is a list of T cell receptor beta chains from one sample in a study of shared clonotypes between healthy human individuals. Method: immunoSEQ multiplex PCR; TCRdb's copy keeps in-frame clones and lacks some. The sample lists 600,000 to 800,000 clones; roughly 72% were seen once. The source material was memory CD4+ T cells sorted from blood. These receptors were collected from a woman in her twenties or thirties in good health. Each CDR3 is given with its conserved first and last residue. A D gene is named only where the DNA matches it firmly. The size field is filled for only some rows; it gives once, few, many or a size class.

>TRBJ1-1|.|.|13|TRBV28
TGTGCCAGCAGTCCTGGGGCCCTGACTGAAGCTTTCTTT
CASSPGALTEAFF
>TRBJ1-2|few|TRBD1|16|TRBV28
TGTGCCAGCAGCCTATCCGGGACAGGACATAACTATGGCTACACCTTC
CASSLSGTGHNYGYTF
>TRBJ2-7|.|TRBD1|15|TRBV7-9
TGTGCCAGCAGCTTAGAAGGACAGGGGACCTACGAGCAGTACTTC
CASSLEGQGTYEQYF
>TRBJ2-3|.|TRBD2|15|TRBV11-2
TGTGCCAGCAGCTTAGTTAGCGGGGTCTCAGATACGCAGTATTTT
CASSLVSGVSDTQYF
>TRBJ2-3|.|TRBD2|19|TRBV18
TGTGCCAGCTCACCACCGGGACGCGGACTAGAACCAAGCACAGATACGCAGTATTTT
CASSPPGRGLEPSTDTQYF
>TRBJ1-1|few|.|14|TRBV11-2
TGTGCCAGCAGCCCGGGACTCAGGAACACTGAAGCTTTCTTT
CASSPGLRNTEAFF
>TRBJ2-7|.|.|16|TRBV7-9
TGTGCCAGCAGCTTAGGAAGGACGTTAAGCTCCTACGAGCAGTACTTC
CASSLGRTLSSYEQYF
>TRBJ1-2|few|.|13|TRBV11-2
TGTGCCAGCAGCTCGGACACGAACTATGGCTACACCTTC
CASSSDTNYGYTF
>TRBJ2-7|few|.|14|TRBV2
TGTGCCAGCAAGAGTCCACAGGCCGTCTACGAGCAGTACTTC
CASKSPQAVYEQYF
>TRBJ2-7|.|TRBD1|14|TRBV5-1
TGCGCCAGCAGCCCGGACAGGGTCTCCTACGAGCAGTACTTC
CASSPDRVSYEQYF
>TRBJ1-1|.|.|13|TRBV18
TGTGCCAGCTACGGGCGGGGGAACACTGAAGCTTTCTTT
CASYGRGNTEAFF
>TRBJ2-2|.|.|14|TRBV7-3
TGTGCCAGCAGCTCGGGACAGAACACCGGGGAGCTGTTTTTT
CASSSGQNTGELFF
>TRBJ1-2|once|.|11|TRBV7-2
TGTGCCAGCAGCTGGACCTATGGCCACACCTTC
CASSWTYGHTF
>TRBJ2-5|.|TRBD2|16|TRBV11-2
TGTGCCAGCAGCCAAGGACTAGCGGGAGGTCAAGAGACCCAGTACTTC
CASSQGLAGGQETQYF
>TRBJ2-3|.|.|13|TRBV27
TGTGCCAGCAGCTGGGGAGTGTCAGATACGCAGTATTTT
CASSWGVSDTQYF
>TRBJ1-4|.|.|12|TRBV28
TGTGCCAGCAAGGCGAATAATGAAAAACTGTTTTTT
CASKANNEKLFF
>TRBJ1-1|.|.|15|TRBV6-5
TGTGCCAGCGCTACATCGGGCCTAATGAACACTGAAGCTTTCTTT
CASATSGLMNTEAFF
>TRBJ1-1|.|.|17|TRBV28
TGTGCCAGCAGCCCGACCCCGACGGGAGGGGGGACCACTGAAGCTTTCTTT
CASSPTPTGGGTTEAFF
>TRBJ2-7|.|.|14|TRBV5-4
TGTGCCAGCAGCTTGGGACAGGAAAGGCGCGGGCAGTACTTC
CASSLGQERRGQYF
>TRBJ2-3|.|TRBD2|18|TRBV6-1
TGTGCCAGCAGTGCCCAACCCCGCGGGAGACAAGGCACAGATACGCAGTATTTT
CASSAQPRGRQGTDTQYF
>TRBJ1-4|.|TRBD1|15|TRBV15
TGTGCCACCAGAAGACAGGGGGCCGTCGGTGAAAAACTGTTTTTT
CATRRQGAVGEKLFF
>TRBJ2-1|.|.|15|TRBV11-2
TGTGCCAGCAGCCTAATAGCGGAGTTTGCGGGTGAGCAGTTCTTC
CASSLIAEFAGEQFF
>TRBJ1-2|.|.|14|TRBV6-1
TGTGCCAGCAGTGAAATCCTGGACAAGGTTGGCTACACCTTC
CASSEILDKVGYTF
>TRBJ2-4|.|TRBD2|19|TRBV4-1
TGCGCCAGCAGCCAAGGATGGACTAGCGGGAGGGCAGGAACAAACATTCAGTACTTC
CASSQGWTSGRAGTNIQYF
>TRBJ1-5|.|TRBD1|16|TRBV5-6
TGTGCCAGCAGCCCAGGGACAGCCAATAGCAATCAGCCCCAGCATTTT
CASSPGTANSNQPQHF
>TRBJ2-4|once|.|16|TRBV2
TGTGCCAGCAGGGAAACAGAGCTACTAGCCAAAAACATTCAGTACTTC
CASRETELLAKNIQYF
>TRBJ1-3|once|.|17|TRBV27
TGTGCCAGCAGTCGTACCGGGACGGTACTCTCTGGAAACACCATATATTTT
CASSRTGTVLSGNTIYF
>TRBJ1-1|.|.|13|TRBV28
TGTGCCAGCAGTTTGTGGGGGATAGGTGAAGCTTTCTTT
CASSLWGIGEAFF
>TRBJ2-7|many|TRBD2|15|TRBV5-1
TGCGCCAGCGGGGGACTAGCGGGAGGATCCTACGAGCAGTACTTC
CASGGLAGGSYEQYF
>TRBJ1-4|.|TRBD1|14|TRBV7-9
TGTGCCACCCAACTGACAGGGGGTAATGAAAAACTGTTTTTT
CATQLTGGNEKLFF
>TRBJ1-5|.|.|15|TRBV19
TGTGCCAGTAGTATCGGGACCGTCGGCAATCAGCCCCAGCATTTT
CASSIGTVGNQPQHF
>TRBJ2-7|.|.|13|TRBV5-1
TGCGCCAGCAGCTTGGATATCGTCTACGAGCAGTACTTC
CASSLDIVYEQYF
>TRBJ2-7|.|TRBD2|13|TRBV27
TGTGCCAGCAGGGGACTAACCACCTACGAGCAGTACTTC
CASRGLTTYEQYF
>TRBJ2-5|.|.|14|TRBV6-1
TGTGCCAGCATGATCACCGGGGCCCAAGAGACCCAGTACTTC
CASMITGAQETQYF
>TRBJ1-3|few|.|15|TRBV28
TGTGCCAGCAGTTTATCAAAGTACTCTGGAAACACCATATATTTT
CASSLSKYSGNTIYF
>TRBJ1-1|.|.|15|TRBV5-4
TGTGCCAGCAGCCCCCCACACCAGGGCCTTCACGTAGCTTTCTTT
CASSPPHQGLHVAFF
>TRBJ1-1|.|.|12|TRBV25-1
TGTGCCAGCAGTCCAGAGAACACTGAAGCTTTCTTT
CASSPENTEAFF
>TRBJ1-2|few|TRBD1|14|TRBV27
TGTGCCAGCAGTTCTACAGGGGGCGCAGGGGGCTACACCTTC
CASSSTGGAGGYTF
>TRBJ2-7|.|TRBD2|14|TRBV5-1
TGCGCCAGCAGCCTTAGCGGGGGTTACTACGAGCAGTACTTC
CASSLSGGYYEQYF
>TRBJ1-3|.|.|13|TRBV7-2
TGTGCCAGCAGCTTCGATACCGGAAACACCATATATTTT
CASSFDTGNTIYF
>TRBJ2-2|once|.|15|TRBV7-3
TGTGCCAGCAGCTTAGCGGGATTTAACACCGGGGAGCTGTTTTTT
CASSLAGFNTGELFF
>TRBJ2-5|.|TRBD1|16|TRBV19
TGTGCCAGTAGTGGAACGGACAGGGTTATTCCAGAGACCCAGTACTTC
CASSGTDRVIPETQYF
>TRBJ2-5|.|.|15|TRBV5-6
TGTGCCAGCAGCTTGGGGACAGGGAGGGAAGAGACCCAGTACTTC
CASSLGTGREETQYF
>TRBJ1-2|.|TRBD1|17|TRBV7-9
TGTGCCAGCAGCTCCCTCGGGACAGCAGTAGCTAACTATGGCTACACCTTC
CASSSLGTAVANYGYTF
>TRBJ1-4|.|.|18|TRBV11-2
TGTGCCAGCAGCTTAGGAAGACTTGGGGGACGAGTGAAGGAAAAACTGTTTTTT
CASSLGRLGGRVKEKLFF
>TRBJ2-1|.|TRBD1|15|TRBV2
TGTGCCAGCAGTCCCAAGACAGGGGGTAACAATGAGCAGTTCTTC
CASSPKTGGNNEQFF
>TRBJ1-1|.|.|13|TRBV21-1
TGTGCCAGCACTAGGGAGGGGAACACTGAAGCTTTCTTT
CASTREGNTEAFF
>TRBJ2-1|.|TRBD2|15|TRBV16
TGTGCCAGCGGGGGAAGCGGTCTAGCGGGCAATGAGCAGTTCTTC
CASGGSGLAGNEQFF
>TRBJ2-3|.|TRBD2|19|TRBV4-1
TGCGCCAGCAGCCAAGATTATAGCGGGAGGGCCTGGGGTCCAGATACGCAGTATTTT
CASSQDYSGRAWGPDTQYF